Listed here are 24 T cell receptor beta chains from one sample, sequenced in a study of blood T cell repertoires in COVID-19. The method was immunoSEQ multiplex PCR; TCRdb's version includes in-frame clones alone and lacks a portion of them. The sample contains 200,000 to 300,000 clones, approximately 89% of which appear only once. Sequencing used PBMCs or T cells enriched from blood (not recorded which). The receptors originated from a woman in her 40s with acute COVID-19.

The chain couples TRBV5-4 to TRBJ2-7, with 7 positions matching TRBD1. J gave up 5 bases and V 0 bases, and 5 bases lay outside the gene matches. This CDR3 is 14 amino acids long. In germline, CDR1 is SGHNT, CDR2 YYREEE (reference sequence). CDR3 in amino acids: CASSLGTGHHEQYF. The CDR3, as DNA: TGTGCCAGCAGCTTGGGGACAGGACACCACGAGCAGTACTTC.

The chain recombines TRBV4-2 with TRBJ2-7, with 10 nucleotides matching TRBD1. The V gene end was trimmed by 2 bases and the J gene end by 2 bases; junction bases not matched to a gene: 12. CDR3 length: 18 amino acids. Looked up from germline, CDR1 is LGHNA and CDR2 is YNFKEQ. The CDR3 protein is CASSQYGQGGLGAYEQYF. The CDR3 region has the DNA TGTGCCAGCAGCCAATACGGACAGGGGGGCCTCGGGGCCTACGAGCAGTACTTC.

The rearrangement links TRBV21-1 to TRBJ1-5; the table's D call, TRBD1, has no DNA check behind it. TRBV21-1 is a pseudogene locus. CDR3 length equals 16 residues. CDR3: CASSKYLDGQNQPQHF. CDR3 DNA sequence: TGTGCCAGCAGCAAATACCTGGACGGACAAAATCAGCCCCAGCATTTT.

The rearrangement uses TRBV13 and TRBJ1-1, with D tentatively TRBD1 (5 bases). Trimming pared 6 bases from V and 0 bases from J, leaving 14 bases between. The CDR3 covers 15 residues. The V gene's germline CDR1 is PRHDT and CDR2 FYEKMQ (reference sequence). The CDR3 sequence is CASRDLGGMNTEAFF. CDR3 nucleotide sequence: TGTGCCAGCAGAGACCTCGGGGGGATGAACACTGAAGCTTTCTTT.

The CDR3 protein is CASSFQGVTGNTIYF. The DNA of the CDR3 is TGTGCCAGCAGCTTCCAGGGGGTAACTGGAAACACCATATATTTT. The chain joins TRBV11-3 to TRBJ1-3, with TRBD1 matching over 7 bases. CDR3 length: 15 residues. Germline lookup yields CDR1 SGHNT and CDR2 YENEEA. The junction had 4 bases not matched to a gene; V was cut back by 3 bases and J by 2 bases.

The V and J genes are TRBV28 and TRBJ1-2, with D perhaps matching TRBD1 (5 bases). The CDR3 runs to 13 residues. V was clipped by 6 bases and J by 7 bases, with 15 bases between them. Germline-derived CDR1 and CDR2 are MDHEN and SYDVKM. The CDR3 loop is CASSRDGRGGYTF. The CDR3 coding sequence is TGTGCCAGCAGCAGAGACGGTAGGGGTGGCTACACCTTC.

The chain employs TRBV5-6 and TRBJ2-7; D unclear. Germline CDR1 reads SGHDT; CDR2 reads YYEEEE. Trimming cost V 2 bases and J 2 bases, with 11 bases left between them. This CDR3 is built from 14 residues. The CDR3 nucleotides read TGTGCCAGCAGCTTACAAATACAAACCTACGAGCAGTACGTC. Its protein is CASSLQIQTYEQYV.

The CDR3 nucleotides are TGTGCCAGCAGCCAAGCCAGGAGCGGGGAGGGGGACAATGAGCAGTTCTTC. Protein sequence: CASSQARSGEGDNEQFF. The chain is built from TRBV4-2 and TRBJ2-1, with D possibly being TRBD2 (7 bases). The CDR3 runs to 17 residues. V lost 1 base and J lost 5, with 18 bases in between. The germline V gene has CDR1 LGHNA and CDR2 YNFKEQ.

The chain links TRBV7-9 to TRBJ1-2; the match to TRBD1 covers 9 bases. CDR1 is SEHNR, CDR2 FQNEAQ, per germline (reference sequence). The CDR3 sequence is 16 residues long. Trimming cost V 5 bases and J 7 bases; bases outside gene matches: 14. The CDR3 nucleotides are TGTGCCAGCAGCCTCTCGTTGGTACAGGGGGCTTCTGGCTACACCTTC. This translates into CASSLSLVQGASGYTF.

The V call is TRBV5-4, the J call TRBJ2-1, with 7 bases that match TRBD2. The CDR3 has 15 residues. Germline trimming cut 1 base from V and 4 bases from J; bases unmatched to any gene: 5. CDR1 SGHNT and CDR2 YYREEE come from the germline V gene (reference sequence). This CDR3 is CASSLSLAEYNEQFF. CDR3 nucleotide sequence: TGTGCCAGCAGCTTGAGCCTAGCGGAGTACAATGAGCAGTTCTTC.

The V and J genes are TRBV20-1 and TRBJ1-1, with TRBD1 identical over 7 bases. This CDR3 has 11 residues. J lost 7 bases, V lost 4 bases, and 3 bases had no gene match. Germline CDR1 and CDR2: DFQATT and SNEGSKA (reference sequence). In DNA form, the CDR3 reads TGCAGTGCTAACAGGGGATTTGAAGCTTTCTTT. Protein product: CSANRGFEAFF.

The rearrangement links TRBV28 to TRBJ2-7, with D unresolved. The CDR3 is 14 residues long. Looked up from germline, CDR1 is MDHEN and CDR2 is SYDVKM. V was cut by 5 bases and J by 3 bases, with 14 bases left in between. The CDR3 protein is CASSQIGGFYEQYF. The CDR3 coding sequence is TGTGCCAGCAGTCAAATTGGCGGATTCTACGAGCAGTACTTC.

The CDR3 region has the DNA TGCAGCGCCGCGACAGGGGTTGGGGCCAACGTCCTGACTTTC. Protein product: CSAATGVGANVLTF. V gene TRBV29-1 combines with J gene TRBJ2-6, with 8 bases aligning to TRBD1. The germline V gene has CDR1 SQVTM and CDR2 ANQGSEA. The CDR3 extends over 14 amino acids. The J segment lost 3 bases and the V segment lost 7 bases, leaving 5 bases of the junction unmatched.

The V and J genes are TRBV27 and TRBJ1-1; D may be TRBD1 (6 bases). CDR1 is MNHEY, CDR2 SMNVEV, per germline (reference sequence). The CDR3 consists of 17 residues. Trimming removed 6 bases from V and 6 bases from J, with 26 bases in between. The CDR3 spells CASRNIYSRGSRAEAFF. As DNA, the CDR3 is TGTGCCAGCAGGAACATATACTCCAGGGGAAGTCGTGCTGAAGCTTTCTTT.

V and J are TRBV3-1 (or the pseudogene TRBV3-2) and TRBJ1-1, with TRBD1 as a possible D gene (5 bases). CDR3 size: 15 residues. Germline V gene sequence: CDR1 LGHDT, CDR2 YNNKEL (reference sequence). The V end lost 1 base, the J end lost 0 bases, and 9 bases lay between the germline ends. Written as DNA, the CDR3 is TGTGCCAGCAGCCAAGTACGGGACTTGAACACTGAAGCTTTCTTT. Protein: CASSQVRDLNTEAFF.

The CDR3 DNA follows: TGTGCCAGCAGCTTATATTTTAGCGGGATGGTTGACTACGAGCAGTACTTC. This sequence encodes CASSLYFSGMVDYEQYF. This sequence joins TRBV7-2 and TRBJ2-7; 8 positions agree with TRBD2. Germline V gives CDR1 SGHTA, CDR2 FQGNSA. CDR3 length: 17 amino acids. After removal of 2 bases from V and 3 bases from J, the junction contained 12 bases not matched to a gene.

The chain couples TRBV9 to TRBJ1-1, with D unclear. The germline V gene has CDR1 SGDLS and CDR2 YYNGEE. This CDR3 has 13 amino acids. V shed 4 bases and J shed 2 bases, with 9 bases lying between them. CDR3 bases: TGTGCCAGCAGCTATATACAAAACACTGAAGCTTTCTTT. Its translation: CASSYIQNTEAFF.

The chain couples TRBV10-3 to TRBJ1-4; TRBD1 matches 11 bases. Germline V lookup: CDR1 ENHRY, CDR2 SYGVKD. The CDR3 length is 17 residues. J was trimmed by 7 bases and V by 0 bases; bases with no gene match: 7. For the CDR3, the DNA is TGTGCCATCAGTGAGTCCCGTTCCGGGACAGGGGGTGAAAAACTGTTTTTT. This sequence encodes CAISESRSGTGGEKLFF.

This sequence joins TRBV4-2 and TRBJ2-3, with D perhaps matching TRBD1 (5 bases). The CDR3 is made up of 15 amino acids. Trimming pared 0 bases from V and 4 bases from J, leaving 11 bases between. The germline CDR1 and CDR2 sequences are LGHNA and YNFKEQ. In DNA form, the CDR3 reads TGTGCCAGCAGCCAAGAATATAGGGGCCCAGATACGCAGTATTTT. Translating it yields CASSQEYRGPDTQYF.

This chain connects TRBV19 to TRBJ2-1; D is ambiguous. Trimming left V 1 base short and J 5 bases short, with 15 bases between. This CDR3 region has 16 residues. Germline loops: CDR1 LNHDA, CDR2 SQIVND (reference sequence). CDR3 coding DNA: TGTGCCAGTAGTATAGCGGGTGGCCTCCTGGACAATGAGCAGTTCTTC. Its translation is CASSIAGGLLDNEQFF. Variable domain in full (rest from reference TRBV19 and TRBJ2-1): DGGITQSPKYLFRKEGQNVTLSCEQNLNHDAMYWYRQDPGQGLRLIYYSQIVNDFQKGDIAEGYSVSREKKESFPLTVTSAQKNPTAFYLCASSIAGGLLDNEQFFGPGTRLTVL.

V and J are TRBV5-1 and TRBJ1-1; D gene uncertain. The CDR3 is 13 residues long. CDR1 is SGHRS, CDR2 YFSETQ, per germline. Trimming removed 0 bases at V and 0 bases at J, with 3 bases between. CDR3 amino acids: CASSLGVNTEAFF. The CDR3 coding sequence is TGCGCCAGCAGCTTGGGAGTGAACACTGAAGCTTTCTTT.

This chain connects TRBV7-2 to TRBJ2-2; D perhaps matches TRBD1 (6 bases). CDR3 length: 16 residues. CDR1 SGHTA and CDR2 FQGNSA come from the germline V gene. Trimming pared 1 base from V and 6 bases from J, leaving 15 bases between. CDR3 in amino acids: CASSLERVQGPGELFF. Written as DNA, the CDR3 is TGTGCCAGCAGCTTAGAACGAGTTCAGGGGCCCGGGGAGCTGTTTTTT.

Only one count was recorded for this clone. The J gene is TRBJ2-3, the V gene TRBV30, with TRBD2 identical over 10 bases. The V gene end was trimmed by 5 bases and the J gene end by 2 bases; junction bases not matched to a gene: 4. Germline loops: CDR1 GTSNPN, CDR2 SVGIG (reference sequence). This CDR3 is 14 amino acids long. The CDR3 protein is CAWGLAEPTDTQYF. The CDR3 coding sequence is TGTGCCTGGGGACTAGCGGAACCCACAGATACGCAGTATTTT.

This chain joins TRBV11-2 and TRBJ1-5; 8 positions agree with TRBD1. The J segment lost 2 bases and the V segment lost 1 base, leaving 10 bases of the junction unmatched. CDR3 length equals 18 residues. Per the germline V gene, CDR1 is SGHAT and CDR2 is FQNNGV. In DNA, the CDR3 is TGTGCCAGCAGCTTAGGCCCTACGCCAGGGGGCGGCAATCAGCCCCAGCATTTT. It yields the protein CASSLGPTPGGGNQPQHF.